One sample yielded the 10 T cell receptor beta chains listed below, sequenced in a study of CD8 T cells in Susac syndrome. cDNA came from around 0.54 to 1 ug RNA primed by random hexamers. TCRdb passed the immunoSEQ multiplex PCR reads through MiXCR, listing each CDR3 protein once. The sample lists roughly 250,000 distinct CDR3 sequences, around 96% seen once, with less than 0.11% in the top ten. Material for sequencing was CD4+ T cells from PBMCs. The receptor source for this set is a human donor with Susac syndrome.

The chain carries TRBV12-3 or TRBV12-4 and TRBJ2-1, with D perhaps matching TRBD2 (6 bases). Trimming cost V 7 bases and J 6 bases, with 13 bases left between them. The CDR3 has 13 amino acids. The CDR3 sequence is CASMGLALNEQFF. As DNA, the CDR3 is TGTGCCAGCATGGGACTGGCCCTCAATGAGCAGTTCTTC.

This clonotype was seen a single time. The genes are TRBV9 and TRBJ2-1; 7 bases are shared with TRBD2. V was clipped by 7 bases and J by 12 bases; unmatched bases: 19. CDR1 is SGDLS, CDR2 YYNGEE, per germline. CDR3 length: 15 residues. DNA for the CDR3: TGTGCCAGCGGCCATCCCCTAGCGGATACAATGGGGCAGTTCTTC. Its protein product is CASGHPLADTMGQFF.

The chain has TRBV20-1 and TRBJ2-5, with D uncertain. CDR1 DFQATT and CDR2 SNEGSKA come from the germline V gene (reference sequence). Trimming took 0 bases from V and 5 from J, leaving 7 bases between them. This CDR3 has 12 residues. CDR3 DNA: TGCAGTGCTAGAGATCGGCGGGAGACCCAGTACTTC. The encoded protein is CSARDRRETQYF.

The chain joins TRBV29-1 to TRBJ2-5, with a tentative D call TRBD2 (7 bases). Trimming stripped 3 bases from V and 7 bases from J, with 24 bases between. CDR1 SQVTM and CDR2 ANQGSEA come from the germline V gene. The length of the CDR3 is 16 residues. CDR3 in amino acids: CSVEVSGAGVLATQYF. DNA of the CDR3: TGCAGCGTTGAGGTCTCAGGGGCGGGAGTCCTCGCGACCCAGTACTTC.

This chain links TRBV28 with TRBJ1-2; possible D gene TRBD1, 6 bases. Germline V gene data show CDR1 as MDHEN and CDR2 as SYDVKM. The V end lost 7 bases, the J end lost 7 bases, and 19 bases lay between the germline ends. This CDR3 comprises 14 residues. In DNA, the CDR3 is TGTGCCAGCACCCTAAACCAGGGGAGTGGTGGCTACACCTTC. This encodes CASTLNQGSGGYTF.

The chain is built from TRBV20-1 and TRBJ2-7; 13 nucleotides agree with TRBD2. The CDR3 sequence is 14 residues long. CDR1 is DFQATT, CDR2 SNEGSKA, per germline (reference sequence). Trimming at V came to 6 bases and at J to 4 bases, leaving 6 bases not matched to a gene. This CDR3 reads CSALWTSGSYEQYF. The DNA for the CDR3 is TGCAGTGCACTCTGGACTAGCGGGAGTTACGAGCAGTACTTC.

The chain uses TRBV12-3 or TRBV12-4 and TRBJ2-5; TRBD1 is a possible D gene (5 bases). The CDR3 contains 12 residues. Trimming took 8 bases from V and 5 from J, leaving 12 bases between them. For the CDR3, the DNA is TGTGCCAGCCAGGGATTTTTGGAGACCCAGTACTTC. Encoded protein: CASQGFLETQYF.

This chain links TRBV20-1 with TRBJ1-5, with unresolved D. The V end lost 5 bases, the J end lost 6 bases, and 17 bases lay between the germline ends. The germline gives CDR1 DFQATT, CDR2 SNEGSKA (reference sequence). The CDR3 is made up of 14 amino acids. CDR3 bases: TGCAGTGCTCCCCCAGCGGGGTTTACTCAGCCCCAGCATTTT. Its protein product is CSAPPAGFTQPQHF.

CDR3 sequence reads: CASSPRWRDEKLFF. In DNA form, the CDR3 reads TGTGCCAGCAGCCCCCGGTGGAGAGATGAAAAACTGTTTTTT. The chain recombines TRBV7-8 with TRBJ1-4; D is ambiguous. Between the trimmed V and J ends, which lost 5 bases and 6 bases, there was a span of 13 bases. The CDR3 runs to 14 residues. The germline CDR1 and CDR2 sequences are SGHVS and FQNEAQ.

The rearrangement links TRBV20-1 to TRBJ1-1, with 7 bases matching TRBD1. V was clipped by 5 bases and J by 0 bases; unmatched bases: 9. Germline CDR1 reads DFQATT; CDR2 reads SNEGSKA (reference sequence). CDR3 length equals 15 residues. The CDR3 sequence is CSARRNRGMNTEAFF. The CDR3 DNA is TGCAGTGCTCGACGAAACAGGGGCATGAACACTGAAGCTTTCTTT.